This TCR beta chain derives from a study of blood T cell repertoires in COVID-19. This CDR3 region has 15 residues. Germline-derived CDR1 and CDR2 are KGHDR and SFDVKD. V lost 3 bases to trimming and J lost 4 bases, with 11 bases between them. In the original analysis: Counts of nucleated cells, estimated from reference gene primer amplification, were obtained. Sequencing used immunoSEQ multiplex PCR; TCRdb keeps in-frame clones, though not all of them. That table is the source of V, J and clone size, and D and trimming were worked out from the DNA. The sample yields about 59,000 clones, about 88% seen once.

This TCR was sampled from a man aged 80 or over in a cohort sampled during active COVID-19. Sequencing was performed on peripheral blood. The rearrangement uses TRBV24-1 and TRBJ2-2; the D gene is possibly TRBD1 (5 bases). CDR3 sequence: CATSDPSQGTGELFF. The CDR3 DNA follows: TGTGCCACCAGTGATCCTTCTCAGGGCACCGGGGAGCTGTTTTTT.